This T cell receptor (beta chain) was sequenced for a study of blood T cell repertoires in COVID-19. This table comes from immunoSEQ multiplex PCR, and its TCRdb copy is limited to in-frame clones, with some not included. The sample includes some 200,000 clones, around 82% of them seen just once. V shed 0 bases and J shed 1 base, with 9 bases lying between them. This CDR3 is built from 16 residues. The germline V gene has CDR1 SGHTA and CDR2 FQGTGA. A COVID-19 case had been met by exposed participants during the 2 weeks before study entry. The rearrangement uses TRBV7-3 and TRBJ2-2; no firm D call. Input material: PBMCs or T cells enriched from blood (not recorded which). This receptor was identified in a woman between 50 and 59 years old who had been exposed to COVID-19. The CDR3 is CASSLTQPRNTGELFF. The CDR3 bases are TGTGCCAGCAGCTTAACCCAACCGAGGAACACCGGGGAGCTGTTTTTT.